What follows are 11 T cell receptor beta chains derived from one specimen sequenced in a study of shared clonotypes between healthy human individuals (TCRdb year 2020). Library method: the immunoSEQ multiplex PCR assay. TCRdb's version of the immuneACCESS table is confined to in-frame rearrangements and falls short of the full clone set. An unresolved V gene accounts for under half of the shortfall where checked; the remainder is of unknown origin. This sample lists a few million clones; more than 85% were detected once. The ten largest clones add up to 0.39% of the sample. Input material: naive CD4+ T cells from PBMCs. This specimen's cell subset or site label, per the study, means: CD45RA+ positively selected. These receptors all stem from a young man in good health. Some clones in this sample may be carry-over from other donors' samples.

A few counts support this clone. Other DNA sequences in this specimen translate into the identical CDR3. The V gene is TRBV19, the J gene TRBJ2-2, with D hard to call. From germline, CDR1 is LNHDA and CDR2 SQIVND (reference sequence). This CDR3 is 13 amino acids long. Trimming stripped 4 bases from V and 2 bases from J, with 5 bases between. The CDR3 DNA reads TGTGCCAGTAGTACAGCTAACACCGGGGAGCTGTTTTTT. Translating gives CASSTANTGELFF.

This clone was picked up one time. The rearrangement joins TRBV11-2 to TRBJ2-2, with TRBD2 as a possible D gene (6 bases). Germline V CDR1 and CDR2: SGHAT, FQNNGV. Trimming took 2 bases from V and 4 from J, leaving 14 bases between them. The CDR3 runs 16 residues. The CDR3 reads CASSLLALGLTGELFF. CDR3 bases: TGTGCCAGCAGCTTACTAGCGTTAGGGCTCACCGGGGAGCTGTTTTTT.

The chain uses TRBV30 and TRBJ1-2; D not resolved. The V gene's germline CDR1 is GTSNPN and CDR2 SVGIG (reference sequence). The CDR3 runs 14 residues. The CDR3 protein is CARRKADDNYGYTF. In DNA, the CDR3 is TGTGCTCGACGAAAGGCGGATGATAACTATGGCTACACCTTC. Complete variable domain (other parts from reference TRBV30 and TRBJ1-2): SQTIHQWPATLVQPVGSPLSLECTVEGTSNPNLYWYRQAAGRGLQLLFYSVGIGQISSEVPQNLSASRPQDRQFILSSKKLLLSDSGFYLCARRKADDNYGYTFGSGTRLTVV.

The V and J genes are TRBV28 and TRBJ1-4; D is uncertain. The V gene's germline CDR1 is MDHEN and CDR2 SYDVKM. CDR3 length: 15 residues. Trimming left V 6 bases short and J 5 bases short, with 16 bases between. The CDR3 DNA sequence: TGTGCCAGCAGCTCCCCTCTGAGCTCCAATGAAAAACTGTTTTTT. The encoded protein is CASSSPLSSNEKLFF.

This chain connects TRBV15 to TRBJ1-4, with D possibly TRBD1 on 5 matching bases. CDR1 and CDR2 from the germline V gene are LNHNV and YYDKDF (reference sequence). Trimming pared 5 bases from V and 5 bases from J, leaving 9 bases between. The CDR3 is 13 residues long. The CDR3 protein is CATSPRVNEKLFF. The CDR3 DNA reads TGTGCCACCAGCCCCAGGGTAAATGAAAAACTGTTTTTT.

CDR3 protein: CASSSPLTHRAGDAETQYF. The CDR3 bases are TGTGCCAGCAGCTCACCTTTAACACACCGGGCGGGAGATGCGGAGACCCAGTACTTC. V and J are TRBV7-2 and TRBJ2-5, with 7 bases identical to TRBD2. The CDR3 is 19 amino acids. Germline CDR1 and CDR2: SGHTA and FQGNSA. The J segment lost 5 bases and the V segment lost 4 bases, leaving 22 bases of the junction unmatched.

This sequence joins TRBV19 and TRBJ1-5; D remains ambiguous. Germline CDR1 LNHDA, CDR2 SQIVND (reference sequence). CDR3 length: 15 residues. V was trimmed by 8 bases and J by 1 base, leaving 15 bases between them. CDR3 nucleotides: TGTGCCAGTCTTGAGGCGGGGTCGAGCAATCAGCCCCAGCATTTT. It is translated as CASLEAGSSNQPQHF.

The J gene is TRBJ1-2, the V gene TRBV5-4, with a weak D call TRBD1 (6 bases). The CDR3 spans 17 residues. From germline, CDR1 is SGHNT and CDR2 YYREEE (reference sequence). Trimming took off 4 bases at V and 2 bases at J, with 21 bases between the two ends. The chain's CDR3 is CASSGGGTAASNYGYTF. The CDR3 region has the DNA TGTGCCAGCAGCGGAGGGGGGACGGCCGCGTCCAACTATGGCTACACCTTC.

The chain joins TRBV4-1 to TRBJ1-5; D might be TRBD1 (6 bases). The CDR3 totals 16 residues. Trimming took off 3 bases at V and 0 bases at J, with 12 bases between the two ends. Germline V lookup: CDR1 MGHRA, CDR2 YSYEKL. The CDR3 is CASSQVRGISNQPQHF. For the CDR3, the DNA is TGCGCCAGCAGCCAGGTTAGGGGGATTAGCAATCAGCCCCAGCATTTT.

The chain is built from TRBV7-2 and TRBJ2-5, with TRBD2 as a possible D gene (7 bases). The CDR3 covers 14 residues. Trimming removed 4 bases from V and 5 bases from J, with 14 bases in between. Germline V gene lookup returns CDR1 SGHTA and CDR2 FQGNSA. The DNA of the CDR3 is TGTGCCAGCAGCTATGGGGGGGCGCAGGAGACCCAGTACTTC. Translation gives CASSYGGAQETQYF. Full variable domain (rest looked up from reference TRBV7-2 and TRBJ2-5): GAGVSQSPSNKVTEKGKDVELRCDPISGHTALYWYRQSLGQGLEFLIYFQGNSAPDKSGLPSDRFSAERTGGSVSTLTIQRTQQEDSAVYLCASSYGGAQETQYFGPGTRLLVL.

This clone has a single count. The chain uses TRBV27 and TRBJ2-7, with 9 bases aligning to TRBD1. Germline V CDR1 and CDR2: MNHEY, SMNVEV (reference sequence). J gave up 7 bases and V 5 bases, and 9 bases lay outside the gene matches. This CDR3 is built from 14 residues. CDR3 amino acids: CASSPGQGLGEQYF. The DNA of the CDR3 is TGTGCCAGCAGTCCGGGACAGGGTCTGGGTGAGCAGTACTTC.